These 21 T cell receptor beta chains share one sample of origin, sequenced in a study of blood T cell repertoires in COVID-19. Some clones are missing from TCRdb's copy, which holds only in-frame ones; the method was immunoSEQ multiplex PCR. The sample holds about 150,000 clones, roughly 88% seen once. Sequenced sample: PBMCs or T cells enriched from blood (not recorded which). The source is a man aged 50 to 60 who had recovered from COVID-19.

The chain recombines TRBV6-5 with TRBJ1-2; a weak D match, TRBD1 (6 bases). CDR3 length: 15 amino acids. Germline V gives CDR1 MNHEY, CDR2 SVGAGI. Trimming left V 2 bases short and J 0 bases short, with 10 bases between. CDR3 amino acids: CASSYTGHTNYGYTF. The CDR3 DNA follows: TGTGCCAGCAGTTACACGGGACACACTAACTATGGCTACACCTTC.

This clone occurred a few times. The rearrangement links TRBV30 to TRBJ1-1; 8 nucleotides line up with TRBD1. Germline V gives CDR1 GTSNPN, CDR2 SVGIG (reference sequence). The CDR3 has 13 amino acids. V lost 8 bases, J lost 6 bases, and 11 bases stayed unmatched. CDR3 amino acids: CARRTGGLAEAFF. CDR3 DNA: TGTGCCCGTAGAACAGGGGGTTTAGCTGAAGCTTTCTTT.

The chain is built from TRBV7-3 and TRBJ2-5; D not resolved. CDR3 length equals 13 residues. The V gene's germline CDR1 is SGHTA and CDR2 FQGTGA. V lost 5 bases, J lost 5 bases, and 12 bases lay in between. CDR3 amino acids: CASSPFSRETQYF. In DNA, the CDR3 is TGTGCCAGCAGCCCCTTCTCGAGGGAGACCCAGTACTTC.

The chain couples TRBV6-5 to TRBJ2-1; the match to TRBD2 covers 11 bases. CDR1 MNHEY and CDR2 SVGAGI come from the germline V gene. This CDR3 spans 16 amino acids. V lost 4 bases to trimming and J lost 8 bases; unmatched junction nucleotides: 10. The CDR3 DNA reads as TGTGCCAGCAGTTCCCAGGGGGCTAGCGGGAGGCATGAGCAGTTCTTC. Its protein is CASSSQGASGRHEQFF.

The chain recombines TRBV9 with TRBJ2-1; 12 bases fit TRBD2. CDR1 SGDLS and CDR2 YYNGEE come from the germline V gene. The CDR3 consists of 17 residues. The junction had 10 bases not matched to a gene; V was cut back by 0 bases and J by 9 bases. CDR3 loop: CASSVDPTSGRSGEQFF. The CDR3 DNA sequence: TGTGCCAGCAGCGTAGATCCGACTAGCGGGAGATCGGGTGAGCAGTTCTTC.

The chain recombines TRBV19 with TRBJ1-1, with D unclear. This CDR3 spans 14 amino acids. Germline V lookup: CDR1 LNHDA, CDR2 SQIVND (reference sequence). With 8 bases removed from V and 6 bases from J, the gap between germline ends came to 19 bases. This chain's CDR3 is CASGGSFAASEAFF. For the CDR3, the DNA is TGTGCCAGTGGTGGCTCTTTCGCCGCCTCTGAAGCTTTCTTT.

The CDR3 DNA reads as TGTGCCAGCAGTGAGGGGGGGGCGTATAATTCACCCCTCCACTTT. Translation: CASSEGGAYNSPLHF. This chain joins TRBV11-2 and TRBJ1-6; the D gene is possibly TRBD1 (6 bases). This CDR3 is built from 15 residues. CDR1 and CDR2 from the germline V gene are SGHAT and FQNNGV. The V and J ends lost 6 bases and 4 bases respectively, with 13 bases between them.

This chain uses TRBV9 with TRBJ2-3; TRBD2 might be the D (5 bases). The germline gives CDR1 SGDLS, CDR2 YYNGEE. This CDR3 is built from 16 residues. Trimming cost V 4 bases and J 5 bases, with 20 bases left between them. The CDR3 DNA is TGTGCCAGCAGCTCCTATGAGGGTCGAACGGGAGATACGCAGTATTTT. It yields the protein CASSSYEGRTGDTQYF.

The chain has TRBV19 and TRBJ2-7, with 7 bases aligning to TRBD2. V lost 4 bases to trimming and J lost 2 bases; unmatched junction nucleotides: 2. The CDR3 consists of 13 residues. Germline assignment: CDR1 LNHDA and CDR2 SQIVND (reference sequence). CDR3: CASSKGLAYEQYV. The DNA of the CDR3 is TGTGCCAGTAGTAAAGGACTAGCCTACGAGCAGTACGTC.

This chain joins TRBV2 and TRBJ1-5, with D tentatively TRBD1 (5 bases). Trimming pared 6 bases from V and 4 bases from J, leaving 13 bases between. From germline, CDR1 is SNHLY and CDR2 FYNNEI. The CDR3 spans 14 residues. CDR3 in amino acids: CASSPERGNQPQHF. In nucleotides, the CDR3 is TGTGCCAGCAGCCCCGAAAGGGGAAATCAGCCCCAGCATTTT.

DNA of the CDR3: TGTGCCATCAGTGGAAGCGGGAGTCCTCGAGATACGCAGTATTTT. It encodes CAISGSGSPRDTQYF. The gene calls are TRBV10-3 and TRBJ2-3, with 8 bases that match TRBD2. This CDR3 contains 15 residues. Per the germline V gene, CDR1 is ENHRY and CDR2 is SYGVKD. Unmatched junction bases numbered 8, after V lost 4 bases and J lost 5 bases.

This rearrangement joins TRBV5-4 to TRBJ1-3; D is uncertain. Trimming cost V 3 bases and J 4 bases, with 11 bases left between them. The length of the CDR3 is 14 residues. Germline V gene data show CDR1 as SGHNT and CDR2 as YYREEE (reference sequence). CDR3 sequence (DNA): TGTGCCAGCAGCTCATCTACGGTAGGAAACACCATATATTTT. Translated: CASSSSTVGNTIYF.

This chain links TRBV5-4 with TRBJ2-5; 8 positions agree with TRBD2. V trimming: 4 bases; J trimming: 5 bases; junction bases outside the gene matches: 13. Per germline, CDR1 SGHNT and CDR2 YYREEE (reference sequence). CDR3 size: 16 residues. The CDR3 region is CASSLGLASLGETQYF. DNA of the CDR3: TGTGCCAGCAGCCTTGGACTAGCTTCATTAGGGGAGACCCAGTACTTC.

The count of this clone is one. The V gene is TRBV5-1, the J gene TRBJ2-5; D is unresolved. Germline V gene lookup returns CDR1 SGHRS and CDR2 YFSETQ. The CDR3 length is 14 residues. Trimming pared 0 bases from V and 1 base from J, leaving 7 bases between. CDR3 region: CASSLATVQETQYF. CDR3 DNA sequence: TGCGCCAGCAGCTTGGCAACAGTCCAAGAGACCCAGTACTTC.

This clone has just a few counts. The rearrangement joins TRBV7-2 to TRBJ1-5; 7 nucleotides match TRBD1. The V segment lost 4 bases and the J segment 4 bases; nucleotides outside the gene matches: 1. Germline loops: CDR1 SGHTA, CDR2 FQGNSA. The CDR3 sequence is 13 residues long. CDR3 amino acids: CASSSDRNQPQHF. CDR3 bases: TGTGCCAGCAGCTCGGACAGGAATCAGCCCCAGCATTTT.

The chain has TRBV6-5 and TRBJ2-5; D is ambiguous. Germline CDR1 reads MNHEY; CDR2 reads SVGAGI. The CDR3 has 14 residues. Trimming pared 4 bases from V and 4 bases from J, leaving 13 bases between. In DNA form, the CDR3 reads TGTGCCAGCAGTTCTTCATTCAGTATAGAGACCCAGTACTTC. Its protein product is CASSSSFSIETQYF.

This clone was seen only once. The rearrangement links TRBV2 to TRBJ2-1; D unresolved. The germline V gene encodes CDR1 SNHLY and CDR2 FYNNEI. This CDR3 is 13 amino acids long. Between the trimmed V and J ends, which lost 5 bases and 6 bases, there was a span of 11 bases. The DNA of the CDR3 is TGTGCCAGCAGTTCGGCGCTAGGCAATGAGCAGTTCTTC. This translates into CASSSALGNEQFF.

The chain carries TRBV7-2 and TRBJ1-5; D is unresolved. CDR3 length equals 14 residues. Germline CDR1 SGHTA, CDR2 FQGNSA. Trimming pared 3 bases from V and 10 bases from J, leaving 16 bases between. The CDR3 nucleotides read TGTGCCAGCAGCTTGGGGAGGAGTTACGGTCCCCAGCATTTT. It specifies CASSLGRSYGPQHF.

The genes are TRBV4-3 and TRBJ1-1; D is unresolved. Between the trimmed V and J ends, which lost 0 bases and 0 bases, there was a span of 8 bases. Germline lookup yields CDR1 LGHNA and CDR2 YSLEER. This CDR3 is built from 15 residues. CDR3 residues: CASSQDGQMNTEAFF. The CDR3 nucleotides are TGCGCCAGCAGCCAAGATGGGCAGATGAACACTGAAGCTTTCTTT.

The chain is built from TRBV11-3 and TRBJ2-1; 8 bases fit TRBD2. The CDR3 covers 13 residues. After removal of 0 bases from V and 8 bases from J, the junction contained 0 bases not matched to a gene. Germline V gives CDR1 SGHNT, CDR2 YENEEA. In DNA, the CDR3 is TGTGCCAGCAGCTTAGAGCGGGAGGATGAGCAGTTCTTC. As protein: CASSLEREDEQFF.

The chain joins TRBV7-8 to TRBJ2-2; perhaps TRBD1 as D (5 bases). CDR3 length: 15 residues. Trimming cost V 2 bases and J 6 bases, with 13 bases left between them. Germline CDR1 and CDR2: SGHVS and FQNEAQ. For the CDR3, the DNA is TGTGCCAGCAGCTTATCCAGGGTACCCGCCGGGGAGCTGTTTTTT. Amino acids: CASSLSRVPAGELFF. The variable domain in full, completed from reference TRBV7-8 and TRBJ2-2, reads GAGVSQSPRYKVAKRGQDVALRCDPISGHVSLFWYQQALGQGPEFLTYFQNEAQLDKSGLPSDRFFAERPEGSVSTLKIQRTQQEDSAVYLCASSLSRVPAGELFFGEGSRLTVL.